Each of the 5 T cell receptor beta chains below was sequenced from the same sample in a study of shared clonotypes between healthy human individuals. The repertoire was sequenced with immunoSEQ multiplex PCR; TCRdb's copy has only in-frame clones and lacks some. The sample comprises some 530,000 clones, more than 65% of which are singletons, and about 13% rests with the top ten. The sample was PBMCs. The receptors stem from a woman aged 40 to 50 in good health. Some clones in this sample may be carry-over from other donors' samples.

This clone was found once. The gene calls are TRBV5-1 and TRBJ2-2; D possibly corresponds to TRBD2 (5 bases). V lost 4 bases to trimming and J lost 4 bases, with 17 bases between them. Germline V gives CDR1 SGHRS, CDR2 YFSETQ. The CDR3 has 16 amino acids. This chain's CDR3 is CASSLEGPLPTGELFF. CDR3 nucleotide sequence: TGCGCCAGCAGCCTCGAGGGTCCTCTACCCACCGGGGAGCTGTTTTTT.

The V call is TRBV27, the J call TRBJ2-5, with D possibly TRBD1 on 5 matching bases. V lost 3 bases to trimming and J lost 5 bases, with 13 bases between them. CDR1 is MNHEY and CDR2 is SMNVEV in the germline V gene (reference sequence). The CDR3 spans 14 residues. The CDR3 DNA reads as TGTGCCAGCAGTTTTGCAGGGTCGAGGGAGACCCAGTACTTC. Translation gives CASSFAGSRETQYF.

The V and J genes are TRBV19 and TRBJ2-3, with D hard to call. Germline V gene sequence: CDR1 LNHDA, CDR2 SQIVND (reference sequence). V lost 1 base to trimming and J lost 6 bases, with 8 bases between them. The CDR3 is 13 residues long. The CDR3 DNA is TGTGCCAGTAGTATAGGGTCAAGGGATACGCAGTATTTT. This gives the protein CASSIGSRDTQYF.

The chain combines TRBV18 with TRBJ2-7, with D tentatively TRBD2 (5 bases). Germline loops: CDR1 KGHSH, CDR2 LQKENI. The CDR3 contains 16 residues. With 1 base removed from V and 1 base from J, the gap between germline ends came to 14 bases. The CDR3 protein is CASSPLPGLISYEQYF. In nucleotides, the CDR3 is TGTGCCAGCTCACCACTGCCGGGGTTAATTTCCTACGAGCAGTACTTC. The full variable domain, in which reference TRBV18 and TRBJ2-7 provide the parts outside the CDR3, is NAGVMQNPRHLVRRRGQEARLRCSPMKGHSHVYWYRQLPEEGLKFMVYLQKENIIDESGMPKERFSAEFPKEGPSILRIQQVVRGDSAAYFCASSPLPGLISYEQYFGPGTRLTVT.

Comment on this clone: This likely came from a read error, as a far larger clone is one base away. No conserved phenylalanine or tryptophan is present at the end of the CDR3, so a read error is the likely explanation. The chain couples TRBV2 to TRBJ2-7; 9 bases line up with TRBD1. The CDR3 length is 15 residues. The J segment lost 0 bases and the V segment lost 4 bases, leaving 4 bases of the junction unmatched. Per the germline V gene, CDR1 is SNHLY and CDR2 is FYNNEI. CDR3 bases: TGTGCCAGCAGTGGGGACAGGGCGAGCTCCTACGAGCAGTACTCC. As protein: CASSGDRASSYEQYS.